The clone carrying this TCR beta chain was counted ten times or more. Its antigen remains unidentified. The data derive from a study of response to subunit inactivated influenza vaccine. General study points: The authors proposed limited new T cell recruitment per seasonal influenza vaccination.

TCRdb reprocessed the RT-PCR reads with MiXCR, giving one entry per CDR3 protein. The data show about 520,000 distinct CDR3 sequences, with 6% to 9% seen just once and roughly 14% held by the top ten. The CDR3 sequence is 13 residues long. The germline CDR1 and CDR2 sequences are SGDLS and YYNGEE. V lost 0 bases and J 4 bases, leaving 4 bases between the germline ends. The sequencing here drew on PBMCs from blood, taken less than 30 months after vaccination. This sequence originates from a man between 50 and 75 years old who received an inactivated influenza vaccine. This chain uses TRBV9 with TRBJ2-2; D is ambiguous. DNA of the CDR3: TGTGCCAGCAGCGTAGAGAGCACCGGGGAGCTGTTTTTT. Translation: CASSVESTGELFF.